This entry lists 28 T cell receptor beta chains sequenced from one sample in a study of human T cells and chemical hapten exposure. This sample's time point: patch test 2, 6 weeks after DPC sensitization. Treatment in this sample: therapeutic diphenylcyclopropenone sensitization with weekly scalp DPC. TCRdb processed the RACE reads anew with MiXCR; each CDR3 protein has one entry. The data hold 360,000 or so distinct CDR3 sequences, with about 6% observed a single time. The material was whole blood, obtained in connection with sensitization to the hapten diphenylcyclopropenone (DPC). The receptors here all came from a woman aged 18-29 years with alopecia areata. Some clones in this sample may be carry-over from other donors' samples.

The genes are TRBV20-1 and TRBJ2-1, with 11 bases that match TRBD1. V was clipped by 6 bases and J by 4 bases; unmatched bases: 5. Germline CDR1 reads DFQATT; CDR2 reads SNEGSKA (reference sequence). CDR3 size: 14 residues. CDR3 sequence: CSATRDRGYNEQFF. The CDR3 nucleotides read TGCAGTGCAACCCGGGACAGGGGGTACAATGAGCAGTTCTTC.

The chain employs TRBV27 and TRBJ2-3; 7 bases are a match to TRBD2. The germline gives CDR1 MNHEY, CDR2 SMNVEV (reference sequence). The CDR3 is 13 residues long. J was trimmed by 6 bases and V by 8 bases; bases with no gene match: 8. CDR3 in DNA: TGTGCCAGCCTATCCAGCGGGGCGGATACGCAGTATTTT. It specifies CASLSSGADTQYF.

V and J are TRBV28 and TRBJ2-7; D ambiguous. Germline CDR1 reads MDHEN; CDR2 reads SYDVKM. CDR3 size: 14 residues. V lost 1 base and J lost 5, with 12 bases in between. The CDR3: CASSLYNAGHEQYF. In nucleotides, the CDR3 is TGTGCCAGCAGTTTATACAACGCAGGCCACGAGCAGTACTTC. Together with reference TRBV28 and TRBJ2-7, the CDR3 gives the full variable domain: DVKVTQSSRYLVKRTGEKVFLECVQDMDHENMFWYRQDPGLGLRLIYFSYDVKMKEKGDIPEGYSVSREKKERFSLILESASTNQTSMYLCASSLYNAGHEQYFGPGTRLTVT.

This clonotype was detected a few times. This chain uses TRBV6-2 or TRBV6-3 with TRBJ1-2; 7 nucleotides align to TRBD1. The CDR3 sequence is 14 residues long. Trimming removed 2 bases from V and 3 bases from J; junction bases left unmatched: 3. Germline V lookup: CDR1 MNHEY, CDR2 SVGEGT. The CDR3 loop is CASSYIRGDYGYTF. CDR3 sequence (DNA): TGTGCCAGCAGTTACATCAGGGGGGACTATGGCTACACCTTC.

This clonotype was seen repeatedly, ten times or more. The chain employs TRBV7-9 and TRBJ1-1; D is uncertain. The CDR3 runs to 14 residues. V lost 0 bases and J lost 4, with 9 bases in between. Per germline, CDR1 SEHNR and CDR2 FQNEAQ (reference sequence). CDR3 amino acids: CASSLAALFTEAFF. DNA for the CDR3: TGTGCCAGCAGCTTAGCCGCCCTGTTCACTGAAGCTTTCTTT.

This clonotype has at least ten counts. The chain joins TRBV7-2 to TRBJ1-2, with a possible D match to TRBD1 (6 bases). The length of the CDR3 is 13 residues. V was pared by 3 bases and J by 4 bases, with 9 bases between. CDR1 SGHTA and CDR2 FQGNSA come from the germline V gene. CDR3 protein: CASSFGQSYGYTF. CDR3 bases: TGTGCCAGCAGCTTTGGACAGAGCTATGGCTACACCTTC.

This clonotype was recorded at least ten times. J is TRBJ1-1 and V is TRBV20-1, with unresolved D. CDR3 size: 15 residues. The germline CDR1 and CDR2 sequences are DFQATT and SNEGSKA (reference sequence). V lost 4 bases and J 0 bases, leaving 15 bases between the germline ends. The CDR3 region is CSATPGGGLNTEAFF. The CDR3 DNA reads TGCAGTGCTACCCCGGGAGGCGGGTTGAACACTGAAGCTTTCTTT.

This clonotype has ten or more counts. J is TRBJ1-5 and V is TRBV6-6; D gene unclear. Germline assignment: CDR1 MNHNY and CDR2 SVGAGI (reference sequence). V was cut by 6 bases and J by 6 bases, with 9 bases left in between. The CDR3 extends over 12 amino acids. Written as DNA, the CDR3 is TGTGCCAGCAGCCTAGGGATTCAGCCCCAGCATTTT. As protein: CASSLGIQPQHF.

The chain uses TRBV7-2 and TRBJ2-3; the D gene could be TRBD1 or TRBD2 (5 bases each). CDR1 and CDR2 from the germline V gene are SGHTA and FQGNSA. This CDR3 has 14 residues. Trimming removed 0 bases at V and 7 bases at J, with 11 bases between. The CDR3: CASSLAGRANTQYF. CDR3 bases: TGTGCCAGCAGCTTAGCGGGGCGGGCAAATACGCAGTATTTT.

This clonotype showed up many times. The V call is TRBV10-2, the J call TRBJ2-5, with 7 bases lining up with TRBD2. With V trimmed by 6 bases and J by 1 base, 5 bases remained unmatched. CDR1 and CDR2 from the germline V gene are WSHSY and SAAADI. The CDR3 is 14 residues long. Here the CDR3 DNA reads TGCGCCAGCAGGGAGGGCGGGGGCCAAGAGACCCAGTACTTC. It is translated as CASREGGGQETQYF.

This clonotype was detected ten times or more. The chain recombines TRBV5-5 with TRBJ2-5, with D unclear. V shed 3 bases and J shed 4 bases, with 7 bases lying between them. Germline CDR1 and CDR2: SGHKS and YYEKEE (reference sequence). The CDR3 covers 12 residues. CDR3 DNA: TGTGCCAGCAGCTATCTATTAGAGACCCAGTACTTC. Amino acid sequence: CASSYLLETQYF.

This clonotype was recorded many times. The chain employs TRBV6-1 and TRBJ1-5; maybe TRBD1 (5 bases). Germline loops: CDR1 MNHNS, CDR2 SASEGT. This CDR3 region has 21 residues. Trimming stripped 4 bases from V and 5 bases from J, with 33 bases between. The CDR3 region has the DNA TGTGCCAGCAGTGGTAACGGACCGGGACGGCTTAGCCGAATGGGACATCAGCCCCAGCATTTT. This gives the protein CASSGNGPGRLSRMGHQPQHF.

This clonotype was seen many times. The rearrangement joins TRBV4-2 to TRBJ1-1; 10 bases match TRBD1. There are 15 residues in the CDR3. J was trimmed by 11 bases and V by 2 bases; bases with no gene match: 11. From germline, CDR1 is LGHNA and CDR2 YNFKEQ. CDR3 nucleotide sequence: TGTGCCAGCAGCCAACCCCGGGACAGGGGTTCCGTGGCTTTCTTT. Amino acids: CASSQPRDRGSVAFF.

V gene TRBV4-1 combines with J gene TRBJ2-7; 7 bases match TRBD1. With 0 bases clipped from V and 2 bases from J, the junction kept 7 bases outside the gene matches. The germline V gene has CDR1 MGHRA and CDR2 YSYEKL. The CDR3 has 16 amino acids. The CDR3 DNA follows: TGCGCCAGCAGCCAAGAGCCGGGACAGCCGACCTACGAGCAGTACTTC. This gives the protein CASSQEPGQPTYEQYF.

This clonotype was counted only a few times. The chain recombines TRBV29-1 with TRBJ2-5, with 9 bases matching TRBD2. V shed 3 bases and J 4 bases; nucleotides not matched to a gene: 6. The length of the CDR3 is 14 residues. In germline, CDR1 is SQVTM, CDR2 ANQGSEA. The CDR3 protein is CSVEKRGAGETQYF. DNA for the CDR3: TGCAGCGTTGAGAAGCGGGGGGCGGGAGAGACCCAGTACTTC.

The J gene is TRBJ2-3, the V gene TRBV6-6, with 10 bases identical to TRBD2. V shed 0 bases, J shed 4 bases, and the junction held 1 base outside the gene matches. The germline V gene encodes CDR1 MNHNY and CDR2 SVGAGI (reference sequence). The CDR3 contains 15 residues. This CDR3 is CASSYSSGRADTQYF. The CDR3 bases are TGTGCCAGCAGTTACTCGAGCGGGAGGGCAGATACGCAGTATTTT.

CDR3 in amino acids: CASSGDSPGTDTQYF. CDR3 DNA: TGTGCCAGCAGCGGGGACAGTCCGGGCACAGATACGCAGTATTTT. The J gene is TRBJ2-3, the V gene TRBV5-5; the match to TRBD1 covers 7 bases. V was pared by 4 bases and J by 1 base, with 6 bases of the junction left unmatched. The CDR3 is made up of 15 amino acids. The germline V gene has CDR1 SGHKS and CDR2 YYEKEE (reference sequence). The full variable domain, in which reference TRBV5-5 and TRBJ2-3 provide the parts outside the CDR3, is DAGVTQSPTHLIKTRGQQVTLRCSPISGHKSVSWYQQVLGQGPQFIFQYYEKEERGRGNFPDRFSARQFPNYSSELNVNALLLGDSALYLCASSGDSPGTDTQYFGPGTRLTVL.

The V and J genes are TRBV27 and TRBJ1-5; D call uncertain. The CDR3 is made up of 14 amino acids. Between the trimmed V and J ends, which lost 2 bases and 0 bases, there was a span of 5 bases. In germline, CDR1 is MNHEY, CDR2 SMNVEV (reference sequence). CDR3 protein: CASSLKGSNQPQHF. DNA of the CDR3: TGTGCCAGCAGTTTAAAGGGTAGCAATCAGCCCCAGCATTTT.

This clonotype was observed a few times. V and J are TRBV12-3 or TRBV12-4 and TRBJ2-5; unclear D gene. V lost 6 bases and J lost 5, with 10 bases in between. This CDR3 comprises 12 residues. The CDR3 coding sequence is TGTGCCAGCAGCCGCCCCCCGGAGACCCAGTACTTC. It translates to CASSRPPETQYF.

This clonotype was observed at least ten times. This sequence joins TRBV5-6 and TRBJ2-3, with 9 bases matching TRBD2. Germline V gene data show CDR1 as SGHDT and CDR2 as YYEEEE. With V trimmed by 0 bases and J by 0 bases, 8 bases remained unmatched. This CDR3 region has 18 residues. The DNA of the CDR3 is TGTGCCAGCAGCTTGGATGCGGGGGGGCCTTGGAGCACAGATACGCAGTATTTT. Its protein is CASSLDAGGPWSTDTQYF.

This clonotype came up a few times. The V gene is TRBV4-2, the J gene TRBJ2-7, with 9 bases matching TRBD2. The CDR3 has 18 amino acids. CDR1 is LGHNA and CDR2 is YNFKEQ in the germline V gene. V shed 1 base and J 3 bases; nucleotides not matched to a gene: 13. CDR3 sequence reads: CASSQVYSGGGAYYEQYF. CDR3 sequence (DNA): TGTGCCAGCAGCCAAGTCTATAGCGGCGGGGGGGCCTACTACGAGCAGTACTTC.

This clonotype was counted at least ten times. CDR3 nucleotides: TGTGCCAGTACCCCGGCCGTCCGGGGCTATGGCTACACCTTC. Translation gives CASTPAVRGYGYTF. The chain has TRBV19 and TRBJ1-2; no reliable D call. The ends were cut back, 7 bases at V and 4 bases at J, with 16 bases in the middle. The germline V gene encodes CDR1 LNHDA and CDR2 SQIVND (reference sequence). This CDR3 has 14 residues.

This clonotype was seen a handful of times. V is TRBV12-3 or TRBV12-4 and J is TRBJ1-3; 9 bases align to TRBD1. The CDR3 has 17 amino acids. Unmatched junction bases numbered 7, after V lost 4 bases and J lost 0 bases. CDR3 nucleotide sequence: TGTGCCAGCAGTTACTCTCCGGGACAGGGCTCTGGAAACACCATATATTTT. It is translated as CASSYSPGQGSGNTIYF.

This clonotype has a count of ten or more. V gene TRBV27 combines with J gene TRBJ1-2; 7 bases are a match to TRBD1. J lost 0 bases, V lost 4 bases, and 2 bases had no gene match. The germline CDR1 and CDR2 sequences are MNHEY and SMNVEV (reference sequence). The CDR3 covers 14 residues. The CDR3 is CASSWTGSNYGYTF. The CDR3 DNA follows: TGTGCCAGCAGTTGGACAGGCTCTAACTATGGCTACACCTTC.

V gene TRBV12-3 or TRBV12-4 combines with J gene TRBJ2-7; D gene ambiguous. The V gene lost 8 bases and the J gene lost 3 bases, with 14 bases spanning the gap. This CDR3 has 13 amino acids. The CDR3 DNA sequence: TGTGCCAGCGCCGTAGGTCTCGTCTACGAGCAGTACTTC. This encodes CASAVGLVYEQYF.

This chain joins TRBV5-1 and TRBJ2-7; D ambiguous. Germline values: CDR1 SGHRS, CDR2 YFSETQ. This CDR3 spans 12 amino acids. Trimming removed 3 bases at V and 6 bases at J, with 10 bases between. The CDR3 protein is CASSSPGGEQYF. Written as DNA, the CDR3 is TGCGCCAGCAGCTCCCCAGGCGGCGAGCAGTACTTC.

DNA of the CDR3: TGTGCCAGCAGCCCCCCCCAGTCGGGGCCATGGGGCACAGATACGCAGTATTTT. Its protein is CASSPPQSGPWGTDTQYF. The chain links TRBV9 to TRBJ2-3, with D tentatively TRBD1 or TRBD2 (5 bases each). In germline, CDR1 is SGDLS, CDR2 YYNGEE. The CDR3 extends over 18 amino acids. V was trimmed by 4 bases and J by 1 base, leaving 22 bases between them.

Ten or more counts support this clonotype. This chain connects TRBV12-3 or TRBV12-4 to TRBJ2-3; weak D call: TRBD1 (6 bases). The ends were cut back, 4 bases at V and 0 bases at J, with 20 bases in the middle. The CDR3 totals 18 residues. The CDR3 loop is CASSSRDTLFLSTDTQYF. The CDR3 nucleotides read TGTGCCAGCAGTTCCCGGGACACTCTATTCCTTAGCACAGATACGCAGTATTTT.